Presented here are 3 T cell receptor beta chains from one specimen sequenced in a study of response to subunit inactivated influenza vaccine. TCRdb reprocessed the RT-PCR reads via MiXCR and lists one record per CDR3 protein. The sample has about 480,000 distinct CDR3 sequences; 9.5% to 12% are singletons. Sequenced material: PBMCs from blood, taken roughly 45 days after vaccination. These receptors originate from a man between 45 and 60 years old who received an inactivated influenza vaccine.

The CDR3: CASTDKVRGRRETQYF. The CDR3 nucleotides read TGTGCCAGCACCGACAAAGTCCGGGGTAGACGAGAGACCCAGTACTTC. This chain connects TRBV11-2 to TRBJ2-5; possibly TRBD2 for D (5 bases). The CDR3 loop spans 16 amino acids. V was trimmed by 7 bases and J by 4 bases, leaving 22 bases between them. Per the germline V gene, CDR1 is SGHAT and CDR2 is FQNNGV.

This clonotype showed up many times. This rearrangement joins TRBV12-3 or TRBV12-4 to TRBJ2-3; 11 bases are shared with TRBD2. The CDR3 is made up of 16 amino acids. V trimming: 4 bases; J trimming: 0 bases; junction bases outside the gene matches: 3. In DNA form, the CDR3 reads TGTGCCAGCAGTTCCCTAGCGGGGGGAAGCACAGATACGCAGTATTTT. As protein: CASSSLAGGSTDTQYF.

Only a few counts were recorded for this clonotype. This chain uses TRBV12-3 or TRBV12-4 with TRBJ2-1; 8 bases match TRBD2. The CDR3 runs 19 residues. V dropped 6 bases and J dropped 6; count of bases not matched to a gene: 22. The CDR3 DNA sequence: TGTGCCAGCAGGCCTCGGGAAGGGGGATTTAGCGGGAACCGCAATGAGCAGTTCTTC. Protein sequence: CASRPREGGFSGNRNEQFF.